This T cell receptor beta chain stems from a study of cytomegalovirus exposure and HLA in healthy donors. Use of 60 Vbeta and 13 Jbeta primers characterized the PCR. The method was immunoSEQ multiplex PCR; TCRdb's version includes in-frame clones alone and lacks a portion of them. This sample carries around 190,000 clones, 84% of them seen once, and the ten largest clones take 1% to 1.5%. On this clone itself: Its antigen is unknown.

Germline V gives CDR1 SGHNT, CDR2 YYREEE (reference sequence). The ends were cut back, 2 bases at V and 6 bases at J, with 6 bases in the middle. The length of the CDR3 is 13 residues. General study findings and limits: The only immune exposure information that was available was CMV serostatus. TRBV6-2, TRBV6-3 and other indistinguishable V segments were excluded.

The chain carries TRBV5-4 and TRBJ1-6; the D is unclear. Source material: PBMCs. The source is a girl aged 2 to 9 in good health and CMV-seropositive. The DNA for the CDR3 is TGTGCCAGCAGCTTTCGAGTTAATTCACCCCTCCACTTT. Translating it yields CASSFRVNSPLHF.